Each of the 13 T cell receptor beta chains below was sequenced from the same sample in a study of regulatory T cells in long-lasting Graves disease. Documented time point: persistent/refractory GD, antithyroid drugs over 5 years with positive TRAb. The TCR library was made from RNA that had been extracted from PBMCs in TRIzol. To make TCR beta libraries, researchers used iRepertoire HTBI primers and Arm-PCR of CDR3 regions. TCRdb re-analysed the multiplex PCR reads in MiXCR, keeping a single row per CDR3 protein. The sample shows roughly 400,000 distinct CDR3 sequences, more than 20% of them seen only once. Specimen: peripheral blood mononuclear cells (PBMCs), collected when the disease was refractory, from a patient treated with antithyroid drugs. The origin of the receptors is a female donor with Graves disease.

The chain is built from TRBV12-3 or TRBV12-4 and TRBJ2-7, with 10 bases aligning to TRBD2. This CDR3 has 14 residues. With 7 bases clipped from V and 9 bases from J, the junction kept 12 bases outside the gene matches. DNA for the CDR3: TGTGCCAGCAAACCGGGACTAGCGAGAGAGACGCAGTACTTC. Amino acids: CASKPGLARETQYF.

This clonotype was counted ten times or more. The CDR3 protein is CASSLAGGRGNEQFF. The CDR3 DNA is TGTGCCAGCAGTTTAGCGGGAGGGAGGGGGAATGAGCAGTTCTTC. The V gene is TRBV27, the J gene TRBJ2-1, with TRBD2 identical over 9 bases. CDR3 size: 15 residues. The junction had 6 bases not matched to a gene; V was cut back by 2 bases and J by 7 bases. Germline loops: CDR1 MNHEY, CDR2 SMNVEV (reference sequence).

The CDR3 protein is CASSLRGGLGTGELFF. The CDR3 bases are TGCGCCAGCAGCTTGCGTGGGGGCTTGGGCACCGGGGAGCTGTTTTTT. The chain couples TRBV5-1 to TRBJ2-2, with TRBD1 as a possible D gene (6 bases). The germline V gene encodes CDR1 SGHRS and CDR2 YFSETQ. The V end lost 1 base, the J end lost 4 bases, and 14 bases lay between the germline ends. This CDR3 has 16 amino acids.

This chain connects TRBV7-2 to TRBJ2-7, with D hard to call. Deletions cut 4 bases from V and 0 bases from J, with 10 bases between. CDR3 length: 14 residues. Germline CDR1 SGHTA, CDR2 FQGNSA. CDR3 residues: CASSSVVSSYEQYF. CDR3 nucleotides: TGTGCCAGCAGCTCAGTAGTTAGCTCCTACGAGCAGTACTTC.

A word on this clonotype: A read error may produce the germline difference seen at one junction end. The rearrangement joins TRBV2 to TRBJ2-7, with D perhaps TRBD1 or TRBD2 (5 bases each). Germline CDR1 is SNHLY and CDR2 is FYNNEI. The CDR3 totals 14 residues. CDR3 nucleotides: TGTGCCAGCGGTGAGGGACCGAGGACCTACGAGCAGTACTTC. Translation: CASGEGPRTYEQYF.

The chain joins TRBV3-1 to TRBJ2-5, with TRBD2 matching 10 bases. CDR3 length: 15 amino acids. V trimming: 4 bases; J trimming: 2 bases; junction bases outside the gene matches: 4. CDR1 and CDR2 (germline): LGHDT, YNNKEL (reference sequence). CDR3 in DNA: TGTGCCAGCAGCCCGGGACTAGCGCAACAAGAGACCCAGTACTTC. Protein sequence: CASSPGLAQQETQYF.

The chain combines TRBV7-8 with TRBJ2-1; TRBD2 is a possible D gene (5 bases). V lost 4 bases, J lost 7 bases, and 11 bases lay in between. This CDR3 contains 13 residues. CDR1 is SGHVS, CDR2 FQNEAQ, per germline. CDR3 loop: CASSSRGGNEQFF. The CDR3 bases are TGTGCCAGCAGCTCCCGAGGAGGAAATGAGCAGTTCTTC.

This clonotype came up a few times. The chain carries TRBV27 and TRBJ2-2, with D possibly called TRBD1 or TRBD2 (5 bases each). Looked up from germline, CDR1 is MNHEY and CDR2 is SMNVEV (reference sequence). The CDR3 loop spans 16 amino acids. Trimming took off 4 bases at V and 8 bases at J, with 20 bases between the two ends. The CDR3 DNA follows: TGTGCCAGCAGTTCCCAACTATCGGGGCAGGGTGGGGAGCTGTTTTTT. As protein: CASSSQLSGQGGELFF.

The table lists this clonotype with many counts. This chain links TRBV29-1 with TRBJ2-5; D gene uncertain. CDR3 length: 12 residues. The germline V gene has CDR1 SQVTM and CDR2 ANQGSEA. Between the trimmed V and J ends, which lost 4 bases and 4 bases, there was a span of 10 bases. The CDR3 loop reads CSVAYGLETQYF. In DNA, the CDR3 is TGCAGCGTTGCATATGGGTTAGAGACCCAGTACTTC.

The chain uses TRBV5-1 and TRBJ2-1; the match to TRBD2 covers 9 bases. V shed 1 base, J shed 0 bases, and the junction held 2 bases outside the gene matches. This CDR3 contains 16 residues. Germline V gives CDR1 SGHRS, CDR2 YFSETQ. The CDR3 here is CASSLPAGGSYNEQFF. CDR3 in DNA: TGCGCCAGCAGCTTGCCAGCGGGGGGCTCCTACAATGAGCAGTTCTTC.

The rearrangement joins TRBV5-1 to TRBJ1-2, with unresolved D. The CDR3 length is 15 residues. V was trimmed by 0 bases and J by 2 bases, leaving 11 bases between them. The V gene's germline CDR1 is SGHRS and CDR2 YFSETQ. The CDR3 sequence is CASSLDAGRNYGYTF. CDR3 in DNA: TGCGCCAGCAGCTTGGACGCAGGCCGAAACTATGGCTACACCTTC.

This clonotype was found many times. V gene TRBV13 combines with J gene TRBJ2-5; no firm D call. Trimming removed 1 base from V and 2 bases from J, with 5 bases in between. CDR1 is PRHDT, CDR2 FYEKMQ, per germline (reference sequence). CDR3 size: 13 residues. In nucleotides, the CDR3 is TGTGCCAGCAGCTTAGCAAATCAAGAGACCCAGTACTTC. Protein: CASSLANQETQYF.

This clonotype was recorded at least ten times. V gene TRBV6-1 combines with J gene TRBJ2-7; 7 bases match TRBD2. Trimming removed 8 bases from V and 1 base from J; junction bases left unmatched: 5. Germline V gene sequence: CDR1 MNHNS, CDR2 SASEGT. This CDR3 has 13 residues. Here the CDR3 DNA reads TGTGCCAGCGTGGGCGGGAGTTCCTACGAGCAGTACTTC. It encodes CASVGGSSYEQYF.